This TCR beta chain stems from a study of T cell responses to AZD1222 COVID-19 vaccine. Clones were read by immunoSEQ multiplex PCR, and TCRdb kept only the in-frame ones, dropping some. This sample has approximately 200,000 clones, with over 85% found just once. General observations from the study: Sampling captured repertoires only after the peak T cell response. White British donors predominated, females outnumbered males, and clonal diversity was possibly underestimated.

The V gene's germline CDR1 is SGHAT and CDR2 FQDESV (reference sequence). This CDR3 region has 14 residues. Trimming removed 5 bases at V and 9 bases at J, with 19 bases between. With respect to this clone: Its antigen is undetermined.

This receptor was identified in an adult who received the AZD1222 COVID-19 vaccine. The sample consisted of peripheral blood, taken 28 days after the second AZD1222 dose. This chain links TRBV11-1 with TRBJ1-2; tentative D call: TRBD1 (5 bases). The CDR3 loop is CASSQGSQLGSYTF. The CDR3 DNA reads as TGTGCCAGCAGCCAGGGTTCGCAGCTCGGCAGCTACACCTTC.